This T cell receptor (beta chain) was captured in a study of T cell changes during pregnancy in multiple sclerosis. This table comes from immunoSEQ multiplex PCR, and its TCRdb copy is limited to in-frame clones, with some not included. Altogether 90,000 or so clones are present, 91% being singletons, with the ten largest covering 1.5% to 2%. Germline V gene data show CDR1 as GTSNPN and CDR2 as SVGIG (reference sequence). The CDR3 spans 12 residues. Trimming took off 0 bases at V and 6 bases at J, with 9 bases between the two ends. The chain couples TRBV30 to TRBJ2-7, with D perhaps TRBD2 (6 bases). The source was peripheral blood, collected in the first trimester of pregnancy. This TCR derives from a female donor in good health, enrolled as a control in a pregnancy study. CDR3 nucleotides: TGTGCCTGGAGTGTAATCGGGGGCGAGCAGTACTTC. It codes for CAWSVIGGEQYF.